This T cell receptor (beta chain) is drawn from a study of T cells in women clearing cervical HPV infection. General study findings and limits: CIN3+ cases had significantly higher TCR repertoire richness than controls, but evenness did not differ.

Note on this clone: Its antigen is not identified. Coverage ceases 3 residues before the CDR3 finishes, and the germline J gene fills in the end.

The V segment lost 5 bases and the J segment 6 bases; nucleotides outside the gene matches: 4. Germline assignment: CDR1 SQVTM and CDR2 ANQGSEA. The CDR3 runs to 12 residues. Assay used: immunoSEQ multiplex PCR; TCRdb lists only in-frame clones, some missing. The sample's table shows around 19,000 clones. This TCR was recovered from a woman between 18 and 75 years old with a cervical HPV16 infection that either progressed to CIN3+ or cleared (not recorded which). This chain links TRBV29-1 with TRBJ1-2; TRBD1 aligns across 9 bases. Sequenced material: blood buffy coat. CDR3 DNA, as far as it was read: TGCAGCGTTTTCGACAGGGGGAATGGC. Amino acids: CSVFDRGNG. The CDR3 in its entirety is CSVFDRGNGYTF.